The clone carrying this T cell receptor beta chain has ten or more counts. This specimen comes from a study of blood T cell repertoires in COVID-19. Study at large: The United States, Italy and Spain provided the acute and convalescent COVID-19 samples.

Germline lookup yields CDR1 LNHNV and CDR2 YYDKDF (reference sequence). V shed 1 base and J 0 bases; nucleotides not matched to a gene: 0. This CDR3 is built from 15 residues. Source study methods: Estimated nucleated cell counts came from reference gene primer amplification. Method: immunoSEQ multiplex PCR; TCRdb's copy keeps in-frame clones and lacks some. Clone size and V and J calls were adopted from that table, with D and trimming inferred from the DNA. This table holds 200,000 to 250,000 clones, roughly 82% found once. The receptor's source is a woman between 65 and 79 years old with acute or convalescent COVID-19. Sequenced material: peripheral blood. The rearrangement uses TRBV15 and TRBJ1-5; TRBD1 agrees at 7 bases. CDR3 nucleotide sequence: TGTGCCACCAGCAGAGGGGACAGTAGCAATCAGCCCCAGCATTTT. It yields the protein CATSRGDSSNQPQHF.